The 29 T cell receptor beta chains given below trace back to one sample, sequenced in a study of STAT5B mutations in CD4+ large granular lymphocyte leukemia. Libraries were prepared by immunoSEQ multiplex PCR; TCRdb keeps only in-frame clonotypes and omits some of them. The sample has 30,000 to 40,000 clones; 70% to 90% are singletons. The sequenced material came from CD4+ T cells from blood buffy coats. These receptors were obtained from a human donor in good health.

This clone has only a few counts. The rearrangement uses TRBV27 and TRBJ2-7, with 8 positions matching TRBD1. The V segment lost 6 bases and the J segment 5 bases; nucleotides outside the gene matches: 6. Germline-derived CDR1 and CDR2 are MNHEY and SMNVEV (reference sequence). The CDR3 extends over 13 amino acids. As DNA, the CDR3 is TGTGCCAGCAGGGAGACAGGGGTCCACGAGCAGTACTTC. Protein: CASRETGVHEQYF.

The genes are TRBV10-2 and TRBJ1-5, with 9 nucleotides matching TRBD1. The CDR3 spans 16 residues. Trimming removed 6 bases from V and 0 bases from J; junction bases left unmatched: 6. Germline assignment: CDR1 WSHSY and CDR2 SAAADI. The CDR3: CASSPGQGSSNQPQHF. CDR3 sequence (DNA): TGCGCCAGCAGCCCGGGACAGGGATCTAGCAATCAGCCCCAGCATTTT.

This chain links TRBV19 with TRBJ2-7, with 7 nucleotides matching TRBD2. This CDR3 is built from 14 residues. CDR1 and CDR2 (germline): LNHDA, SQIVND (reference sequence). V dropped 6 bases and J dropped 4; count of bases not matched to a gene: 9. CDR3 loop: CASSRSGKEYEQYF. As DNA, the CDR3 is TGTGCCAGTAGCAGAAGCGGGAAGGAGTACGAGCAGTACTTC.

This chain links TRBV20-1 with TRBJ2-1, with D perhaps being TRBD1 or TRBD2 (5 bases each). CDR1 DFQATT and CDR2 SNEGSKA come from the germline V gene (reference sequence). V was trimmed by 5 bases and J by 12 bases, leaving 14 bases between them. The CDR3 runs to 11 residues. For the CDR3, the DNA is TGCAGTGCTTGGGGTCCGGGACGGCAGTTCTTC. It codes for CSAWGPGRQFF.

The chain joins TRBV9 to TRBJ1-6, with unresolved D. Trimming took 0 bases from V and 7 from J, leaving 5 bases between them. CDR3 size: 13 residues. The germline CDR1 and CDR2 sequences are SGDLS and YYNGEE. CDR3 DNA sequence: TGTGCCAGCAGCGTAGCCTGGAATTCACCCCTCCACTTT. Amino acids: CASSVAWNSPLHF.

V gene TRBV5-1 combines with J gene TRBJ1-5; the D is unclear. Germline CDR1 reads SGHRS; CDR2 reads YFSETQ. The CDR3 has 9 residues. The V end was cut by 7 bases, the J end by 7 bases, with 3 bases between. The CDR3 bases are TGCGCCAGCCCCCAGCCCCAGCATTTT. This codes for CASPQPQHF.

CDR3 sequence reads: CASNPKVGAAYEQYF. The CDR3 nucleotides are TGTGCCAGCAACCCTAAGGTGGGAGCGGCGTACGAGCAGTACTTC. The chain joins TRBV7-8 to TRBJ2-7; maybe TRBD2 (5 bases). CDR3 length equals 15 residues. The V gene's germline CDR1 is SGHVS and CDR2 FQNEAQ. The germline V and J ends were trimmed by 7 bases and 4 bases, with 20 bases remaining between them.

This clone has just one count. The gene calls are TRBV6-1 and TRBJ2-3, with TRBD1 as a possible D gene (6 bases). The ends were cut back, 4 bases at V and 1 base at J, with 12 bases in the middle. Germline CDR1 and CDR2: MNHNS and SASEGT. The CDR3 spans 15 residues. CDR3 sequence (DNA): TGTGCCAGCAGTGCTCAGGGGACGGGCACAGATACGCAGTATTTT. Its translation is CASSAQGTGTDTQYF.

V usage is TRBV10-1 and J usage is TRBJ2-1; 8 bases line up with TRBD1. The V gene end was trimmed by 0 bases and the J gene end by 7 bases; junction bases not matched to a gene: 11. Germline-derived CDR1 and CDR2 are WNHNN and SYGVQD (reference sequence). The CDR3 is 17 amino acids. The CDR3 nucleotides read TGCGCCAGCAGTGAGTCGGTGGGACAGGTGGAGTTTAATGAGCAGTTCTTC. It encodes CASSESVGQVEFNEQFF.

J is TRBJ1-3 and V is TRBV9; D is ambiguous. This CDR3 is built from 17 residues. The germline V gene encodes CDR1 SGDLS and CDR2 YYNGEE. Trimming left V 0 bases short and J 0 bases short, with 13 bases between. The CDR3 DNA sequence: TGTGCCAGCAGCGTAGCAGGACCGAAGCGCTCTGGAAACACCATATATTTT. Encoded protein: CASSVAGPKRSGNTIYF.

In DNA form, the CDR3 reads TGCAGCGTCCCGGGACAGGGCGTTTACACTGAAGCTTTCTTT. Amino acids: CSVPGQGVYTEAFF. The chain employs TRBV29-1 and TRBJ1-1, with 9 bases identical to TRBD1. Germline V gene data show CDR1 as SQVTM and CDR2 as ANQGSEA. This CDR3 is 14 amino acids long. Trimming took 6 bases from V and 3 from J; bases not matched to a gene: 8.

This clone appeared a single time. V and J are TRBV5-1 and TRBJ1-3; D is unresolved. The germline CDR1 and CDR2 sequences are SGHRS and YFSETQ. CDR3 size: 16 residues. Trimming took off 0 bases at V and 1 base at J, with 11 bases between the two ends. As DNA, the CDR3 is TGCGCCAGCAGCTTGGGGCAGACCAAATCTGGAAACACCATATATTTT. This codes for CASSLGQTKSGNTIYF.

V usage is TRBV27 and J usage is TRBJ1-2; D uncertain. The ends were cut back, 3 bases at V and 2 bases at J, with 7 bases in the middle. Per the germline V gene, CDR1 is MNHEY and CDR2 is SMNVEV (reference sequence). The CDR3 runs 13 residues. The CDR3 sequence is CASSLAENYGYTF. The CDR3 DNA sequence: TGTGCCAGCAGTTTGGCGGAGAACTATGGCTACACCTTC.

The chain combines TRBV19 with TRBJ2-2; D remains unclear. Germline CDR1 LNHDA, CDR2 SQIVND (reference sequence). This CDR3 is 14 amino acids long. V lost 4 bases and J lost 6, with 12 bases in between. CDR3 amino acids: CASSTGGVPGELFF. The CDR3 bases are TGTGCCAGTAGTACTGGTGGGGTCCCCGGGGAGCTGTTTTTT.

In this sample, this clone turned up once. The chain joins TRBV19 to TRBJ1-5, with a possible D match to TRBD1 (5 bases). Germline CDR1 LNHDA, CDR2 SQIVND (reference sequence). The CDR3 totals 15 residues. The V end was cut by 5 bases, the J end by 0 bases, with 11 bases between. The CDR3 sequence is CASSAGLNSNQPQHF. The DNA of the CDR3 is TGTGCCAGTAGTGCGGGACTTAATAGCAATCAGCCCCAGCATTTT.

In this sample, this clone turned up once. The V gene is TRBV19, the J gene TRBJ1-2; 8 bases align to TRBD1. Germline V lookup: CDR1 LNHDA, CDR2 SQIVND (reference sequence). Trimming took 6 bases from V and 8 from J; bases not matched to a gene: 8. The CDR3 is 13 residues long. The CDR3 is CASRSQDRDGYTF. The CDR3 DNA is TGTGCCAGTAGGTCCCAGGACAGGGACGGCTACACCTTC.

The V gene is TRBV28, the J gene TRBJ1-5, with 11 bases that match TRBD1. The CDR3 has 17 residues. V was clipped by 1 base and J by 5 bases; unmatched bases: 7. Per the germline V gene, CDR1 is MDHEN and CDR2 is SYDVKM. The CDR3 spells CASSLYARTGGDQPQHF. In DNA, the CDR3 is TGTGCCAGCAGTTTATATGCCCGGACAGGGGGCGATCAGCCCCAGCATTTT.

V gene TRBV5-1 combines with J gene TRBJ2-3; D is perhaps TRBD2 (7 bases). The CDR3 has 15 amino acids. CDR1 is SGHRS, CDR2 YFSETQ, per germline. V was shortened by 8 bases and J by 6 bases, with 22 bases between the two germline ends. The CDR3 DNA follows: TGCGCCAGGGTGGCGGGGGAGGGGACAAGTGATACGCAGTATTTT. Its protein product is CARVAGEGTSDTQYF.

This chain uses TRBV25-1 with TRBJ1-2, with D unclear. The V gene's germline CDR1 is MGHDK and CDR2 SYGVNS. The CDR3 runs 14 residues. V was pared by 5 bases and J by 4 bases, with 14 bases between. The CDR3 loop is CASSKLRDSYGYTF. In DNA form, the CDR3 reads TGTGCCAGCAGTAAACTCCGGGATTCCTATGGCTACACCTTC.

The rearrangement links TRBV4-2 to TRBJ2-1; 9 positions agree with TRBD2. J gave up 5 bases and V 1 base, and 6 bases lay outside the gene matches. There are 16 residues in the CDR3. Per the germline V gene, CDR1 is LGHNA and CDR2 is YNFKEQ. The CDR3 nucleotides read TGTGCCAGCAGCCAAGTTTCGGCGGGAGGGGACAATGAGCAGTTCTTC. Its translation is CASSQVSAGGDNEQFF.

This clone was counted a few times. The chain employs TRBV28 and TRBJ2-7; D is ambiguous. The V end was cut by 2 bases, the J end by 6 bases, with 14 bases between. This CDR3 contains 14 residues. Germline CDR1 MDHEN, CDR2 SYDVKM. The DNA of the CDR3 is TGTGCCAGCAGTTTAACGGTAAACGGCTTCGAGCAGTACTTC. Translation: CASSLTVNGFEQYF.

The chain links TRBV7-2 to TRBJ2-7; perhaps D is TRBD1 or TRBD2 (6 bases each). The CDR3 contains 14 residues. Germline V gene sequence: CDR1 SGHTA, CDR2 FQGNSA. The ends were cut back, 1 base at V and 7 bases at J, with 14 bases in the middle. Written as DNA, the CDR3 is TGTGCCAGCAGCTTAGTCGCAGGGGCGGGAGAGCAGTACTTC. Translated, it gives CASSLVAGAGEQYF.

The CDR3 nucleotides read TGTGCCAGTCGGGGGAGCTCCTACAATGAGCAGTTCTTC. It encodes CASRGSSYNEQFF. The rearrangement uses TRBV7-2 and TRBJ2-1, with TRBD2 as a possible D gene (6 bases). The length of the CDR3 is 13 residues. Germline V gene data show CDR1 as SGHTA and CDR2 as FQGNSA. With 9 bases removed from V and 0 bases from J, the gap between germline ends came to 9 bases.

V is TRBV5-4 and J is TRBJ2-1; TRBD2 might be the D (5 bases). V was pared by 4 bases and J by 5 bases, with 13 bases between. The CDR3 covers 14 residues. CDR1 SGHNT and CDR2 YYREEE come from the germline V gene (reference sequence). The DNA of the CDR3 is TGTGCCAGCAGCCCAGGACTGGCTAACAATGAGCAGTTCTTC. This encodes CASSPGLANNEQFF.

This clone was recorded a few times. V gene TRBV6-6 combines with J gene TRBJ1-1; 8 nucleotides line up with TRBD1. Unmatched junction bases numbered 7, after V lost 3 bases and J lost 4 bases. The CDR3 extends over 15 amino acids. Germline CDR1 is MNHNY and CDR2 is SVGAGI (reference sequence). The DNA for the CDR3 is TGTGCCAGCAGTTATGACAGGGGTGGAAGCACTGAAGCTTTCTTT. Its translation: CASSYDRGGSTEAFF.

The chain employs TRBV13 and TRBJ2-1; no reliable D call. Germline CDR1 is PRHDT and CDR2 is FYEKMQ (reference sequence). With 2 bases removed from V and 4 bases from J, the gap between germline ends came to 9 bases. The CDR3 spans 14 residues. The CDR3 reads CASSLKTLYNEQFF. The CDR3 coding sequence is TGTGCCAGCAGCTTAAAAACTCTTTACAATGAGCAGTTCTTC.

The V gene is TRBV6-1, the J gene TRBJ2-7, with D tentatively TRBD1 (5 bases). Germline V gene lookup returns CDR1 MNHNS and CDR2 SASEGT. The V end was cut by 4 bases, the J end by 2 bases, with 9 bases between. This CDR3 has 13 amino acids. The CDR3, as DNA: TGTGCCAGCAGTGTCGACAGTCCCTACGAGCAGTACTTC. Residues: CASSVDSPYEQYF.

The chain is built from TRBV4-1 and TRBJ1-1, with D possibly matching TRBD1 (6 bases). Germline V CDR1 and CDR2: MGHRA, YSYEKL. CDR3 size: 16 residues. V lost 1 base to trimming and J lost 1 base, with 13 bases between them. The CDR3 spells CASSQVPGHTNTEAFF. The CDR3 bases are TGCGCCAGCAGCCAAGTTCCGGGACATACGAACACTGAAGCTTTCTTT.

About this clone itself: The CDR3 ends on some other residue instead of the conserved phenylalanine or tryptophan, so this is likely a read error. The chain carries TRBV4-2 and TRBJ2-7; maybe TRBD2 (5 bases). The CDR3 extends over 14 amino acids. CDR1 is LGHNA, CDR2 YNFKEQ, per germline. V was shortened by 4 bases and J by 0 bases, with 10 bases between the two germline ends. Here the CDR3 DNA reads TGTGCCAGCAGCCCTTCGACTAACTCCTACGAGCAGTACCTC. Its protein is CASSPSTNSYEQYL.